Detailed here is one T cell receptor beta chain. This entry belongs to a study of blood T cell repertoires in COVID-19. Looking at the study overall: The origin of the acute and convalescent COVID-19 samples was the United States, Italy and Spain. Nucleic acid was either cDNA or gDNA, and it came from T cells, B-cell-depleted T cells, or PBMCs.

The table came from immunoSEQ multiplex PCR; TCRdb's copy has only in-frame clones and leaves some out. The table includes around 160,000 clones, around 90% detected once. With V trimmed by 2 bases and J by 3 bases, 1 base remained unmatched. The CDR3 is made up of 15 amino acids. Per the germline V gene, CDR1 is KGHSH and CDR2 is LQKENI. This clonotype originated in a man in his 60s with active or convalescent COVID-19. Sequenced input: peripheral blood. The chain links TRBV18 to TRBJ2-2; 9 bases are a match to TRBD1. CDR3 loop: CASSPGDRDTGELFF. The CDR3 nucleotides are TGTGCCAGCTCACCAGGGGACAGGGACACCGGGGAGCTGTTTTTT.